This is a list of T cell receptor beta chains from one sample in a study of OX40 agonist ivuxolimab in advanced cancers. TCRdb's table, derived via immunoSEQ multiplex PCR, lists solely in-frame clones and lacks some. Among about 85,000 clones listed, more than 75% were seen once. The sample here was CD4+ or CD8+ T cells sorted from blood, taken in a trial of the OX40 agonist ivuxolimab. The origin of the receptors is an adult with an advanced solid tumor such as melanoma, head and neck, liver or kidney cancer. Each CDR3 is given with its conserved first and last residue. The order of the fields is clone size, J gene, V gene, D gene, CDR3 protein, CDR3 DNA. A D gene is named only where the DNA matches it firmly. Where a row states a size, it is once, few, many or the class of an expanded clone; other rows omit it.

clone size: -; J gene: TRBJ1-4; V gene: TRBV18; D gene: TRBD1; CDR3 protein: CASSRTGTNEKLFF; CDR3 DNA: TGTGCCAGCTCACGGACAGGAACTAATGAAAAACTGTTTTTT
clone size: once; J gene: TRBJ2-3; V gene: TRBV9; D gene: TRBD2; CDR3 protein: CASSVAVASGRAGAQYF; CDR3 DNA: TGTGCCAGCAGCGTAGCCGTAGCTAGCGGGAGGGCCGGCGCGCAGTATTTT
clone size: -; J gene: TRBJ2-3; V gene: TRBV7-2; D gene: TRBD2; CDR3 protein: CASSLGLLAGVTDTQYF; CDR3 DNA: TGTGCCAGCAGCTTAGGCCTACTAGCGGGGGTCACAGATACGCAGTATTTT
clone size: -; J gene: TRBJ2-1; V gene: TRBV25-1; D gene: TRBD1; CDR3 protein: CASSWTGIYGEQFF; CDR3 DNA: TGTGCCAGCAGCTGGACAGGGATTTACGGTGAGCAGTTCTTC
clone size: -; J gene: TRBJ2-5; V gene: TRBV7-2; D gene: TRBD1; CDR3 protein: CASSIRQGGTETQYF; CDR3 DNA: TGTGCCAGCAGCATTAGACAGGGTGGTACGGAGACCCAGTACTTC
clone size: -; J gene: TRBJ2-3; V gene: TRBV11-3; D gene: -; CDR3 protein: CASSLEELDTQYF; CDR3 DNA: TGTGCCAGCAGCTTAGAGGAGTTGGATACGCAGTATTTT
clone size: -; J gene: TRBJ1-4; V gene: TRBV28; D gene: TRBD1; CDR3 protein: CASSPPGTGSEKLFF; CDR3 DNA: TGTGCCAGCAGTCCCCCCGGGACAGGGAGTGAAAAACTGTTTTTT
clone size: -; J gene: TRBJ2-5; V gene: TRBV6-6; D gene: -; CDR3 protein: CASSYRGHSRETQYF; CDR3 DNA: TGTGCCAGCAGTTACCGGGGACACAGTCGGGAGACCCAGTACTTC
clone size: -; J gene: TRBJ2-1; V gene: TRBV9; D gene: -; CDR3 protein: CASSPDWMGEQFF; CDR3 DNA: TGTGCCAGCAGCCCGGATTGGATGGGTGAGCAGTTCTTC
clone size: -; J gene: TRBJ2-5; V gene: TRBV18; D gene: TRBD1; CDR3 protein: CASSPRPLGQRNQETQYF; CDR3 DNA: TGTGCCAGCTCACCACGTCCCTTGGGACAGAGAAACCAAGAGACCCAGTACTTC
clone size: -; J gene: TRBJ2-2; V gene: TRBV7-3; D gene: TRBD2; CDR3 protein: CASSLGAGVGPGELFF; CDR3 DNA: TGTGCCAGCAGCCTCGGAGCGGGAGTAGGCCCCGGGGAGCTGTTTTTT
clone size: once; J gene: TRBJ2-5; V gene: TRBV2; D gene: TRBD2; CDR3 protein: CASSELAGEAKTQYF; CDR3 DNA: TGTGCCAGCAGTGAACTAGCGGGAGAGGCGAAGACCCAGTACTTC
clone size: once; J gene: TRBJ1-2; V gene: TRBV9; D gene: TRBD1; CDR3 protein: CASSVDRGIYGYTF; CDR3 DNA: TGTGCCAGCAGCGTAGACAGGGGGATCTATGGCTACACCTTC
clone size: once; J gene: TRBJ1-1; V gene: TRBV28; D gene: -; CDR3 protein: CAGQGIGEAFF; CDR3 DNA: TGTGCCGGTCAGGGCATAGGTGAAGCTTTCTTT
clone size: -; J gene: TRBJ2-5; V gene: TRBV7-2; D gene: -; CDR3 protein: CASGISGSQETQYF; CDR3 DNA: TGTGCCAGCGGTATATCAGGATCCCAAGAGACCCAGTACTTC
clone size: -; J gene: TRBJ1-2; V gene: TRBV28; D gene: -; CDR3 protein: CASSVTGRSDYGYTF; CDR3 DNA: TGTGCCAGCAGTGTCACAGGGAGATCGGACTATGGCTACACCTTC
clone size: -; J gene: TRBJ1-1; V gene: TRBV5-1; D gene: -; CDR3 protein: CASSLASTGGVRDTEAFF; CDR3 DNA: TGCGCCAGCAGCTTGGCCAGTACCGGAGGGGTTCGCGACACTGAAGCTTTCTTT
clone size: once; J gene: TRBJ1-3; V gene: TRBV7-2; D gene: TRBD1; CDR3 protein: CASSPQGFFGNTIYF; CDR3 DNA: TGTGCCAGCAGCCCACAGGGGTTCTTTGGAAACACCATATATTTT
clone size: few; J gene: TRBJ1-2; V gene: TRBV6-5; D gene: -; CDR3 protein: CASSWQGGYTF; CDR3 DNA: TGTGCCAGCAGTTGGCAGGGAGGCTACACCTTC
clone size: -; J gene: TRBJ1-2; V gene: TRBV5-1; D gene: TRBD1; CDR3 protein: CASSPDRFYGYTF; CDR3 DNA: TGCGCCAGCAGCCCGGACAGGTTCTATGGCTACACCTTC
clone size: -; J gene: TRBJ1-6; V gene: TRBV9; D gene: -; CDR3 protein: CASSLQGNSPLHF; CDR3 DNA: TGTGCCAGCAGCCTTCAGGGTAATTCACCCCTCCACTTT
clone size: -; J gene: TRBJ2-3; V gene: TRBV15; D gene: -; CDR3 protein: CATTYTAGDTDTQYF; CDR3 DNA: TGTGCCACCACCTACACGGCGGGTGACACAGATACGCAGTATTTT
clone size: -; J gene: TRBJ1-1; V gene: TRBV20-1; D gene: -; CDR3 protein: CSARDATGTFF; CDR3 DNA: TGCAGTGCTCGGGACGCAACGGGGACTTTCTTT
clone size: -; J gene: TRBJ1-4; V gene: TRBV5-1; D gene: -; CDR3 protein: CASSLAVQGSNEKLFF; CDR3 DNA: TGCGCCAGCAGCTTGGCCGTACAGGGCTCGAATGAAAAACTGTTTTTT
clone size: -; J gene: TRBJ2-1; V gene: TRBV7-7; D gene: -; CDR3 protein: CASSSQGQNNEQFF; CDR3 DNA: TGTGCCAGCAGCTCCCAGGGTCAGAACAATGAGCAGTTCTTC
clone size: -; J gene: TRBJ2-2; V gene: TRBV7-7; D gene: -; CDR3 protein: CASSLAGAATGELFF; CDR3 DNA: TGTGCCAGCAGCTTAGCAGGGGCGGCCACCGGGGAGCTGTTTTTT
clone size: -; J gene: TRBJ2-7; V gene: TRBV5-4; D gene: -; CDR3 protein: CASSYHSYEQYF; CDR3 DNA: TGTGCCAGCAGCTATCACTCCTACGAGCAGTACTTC
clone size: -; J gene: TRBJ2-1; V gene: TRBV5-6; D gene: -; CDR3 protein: CASSLWRINEQFF; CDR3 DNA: TGTGCCAGCAGCTTGTGGAGAATCAATGAGCAGTTCTTC
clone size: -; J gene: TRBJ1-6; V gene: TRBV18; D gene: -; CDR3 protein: CASSPRPVDSPLHF; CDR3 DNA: TGTGCCAGCTCACCTCGGCCTGTAGATTCACCCCTCCACTTT
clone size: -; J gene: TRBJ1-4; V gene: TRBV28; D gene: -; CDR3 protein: CASSFGGANEKLFF; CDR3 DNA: TGTGCCAGCAGTTTCGGCGGAGCTAATGAAAAACTGTTTTTT
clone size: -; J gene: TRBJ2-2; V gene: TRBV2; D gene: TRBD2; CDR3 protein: CASMVLAGSRELFF; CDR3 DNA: TGTGCCAGCATGGTGCTAGCGGGATCGAGGGAGCTGTTTTTT
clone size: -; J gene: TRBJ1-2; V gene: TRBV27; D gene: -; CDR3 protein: CASREGYRAGGYTF; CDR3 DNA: TGTGCCAGCAGGGAAGGATATAGGGCAGGAGGCTACACCTTC
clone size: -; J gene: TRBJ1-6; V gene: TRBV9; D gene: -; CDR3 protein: CASSVEVTNNSPLHF; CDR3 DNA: TGTGCCAGCAGCGTAGAGGTGACCAATAATTCACCCCTCCACTTT
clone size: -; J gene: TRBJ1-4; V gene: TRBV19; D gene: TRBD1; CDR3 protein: CASSISTGTANEKLFF; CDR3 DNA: TGTGCCAGTAGTATTTCTACCGGGACAGCTAATGAAAAACTGTTTTTT
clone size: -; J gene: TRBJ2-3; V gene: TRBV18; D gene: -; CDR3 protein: CASSPTGTLHTDTQYF; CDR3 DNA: TGTGCCAGCTCACCCACTGGGACACTTCACACAGATACGCAGTATTTT
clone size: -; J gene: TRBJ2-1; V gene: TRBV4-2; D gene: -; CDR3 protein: CASSQDRNGPYNEQFF; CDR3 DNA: TGTGCCAGCAGCCAAGATAGAAACGGACCTTACAATGAGCAGTTCTTC
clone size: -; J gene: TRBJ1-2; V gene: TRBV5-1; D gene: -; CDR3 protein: CASSLAQSWNGYTF; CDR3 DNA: TGCGCCAGCAGCTTGGCCCAGTCGTGGAATGGCTACACCTTC
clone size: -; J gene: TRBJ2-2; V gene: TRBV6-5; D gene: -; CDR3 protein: CASSYFSGTLAGELFF; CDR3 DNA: TGTGCCAGCAGTTACTTCTCCGGGACGTTGGCCGGGGAGCTGTTTTTT
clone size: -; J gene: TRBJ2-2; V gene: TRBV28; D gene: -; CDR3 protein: CASRINGNTGELFF; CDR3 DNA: TGTGCCAGCAGGATAAATGGGAACACCGGGGAGCTGTTTTTT
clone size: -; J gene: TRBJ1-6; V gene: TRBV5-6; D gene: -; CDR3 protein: CASSLDTGRVNSPLHF; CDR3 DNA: TGTGCCAGCAGCTTGGATACGGGACGGGTTAATTCACCCCTCCACTTT
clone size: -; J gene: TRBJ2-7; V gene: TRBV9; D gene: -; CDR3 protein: CASSVSPVQGVEQYF; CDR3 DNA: TGTGCCAGCAGCGTCAGCCCGGTACAGGGCGTCGAGCAGTACTTC
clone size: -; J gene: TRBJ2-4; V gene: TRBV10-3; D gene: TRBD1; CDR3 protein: CAISLDRGKGNIQYF; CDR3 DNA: TGTGCCATCAGCCTAGACAGGGGAAAGGGGAACATTCAGTACTTC
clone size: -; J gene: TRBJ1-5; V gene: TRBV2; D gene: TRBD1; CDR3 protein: CASRRDRGNQPQHF; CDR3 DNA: TGTGCCAGCAGACGGGACAGGGGCAATCAGCCCCAGCATTTT
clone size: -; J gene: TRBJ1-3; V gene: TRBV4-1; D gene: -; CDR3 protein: CASSQDTPGTVDSGNTIYF; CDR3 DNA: TGCGCCAGCAGCCAAGACACTCCCGGGACGGTCGACTCTGGAAACACCATATATTTT
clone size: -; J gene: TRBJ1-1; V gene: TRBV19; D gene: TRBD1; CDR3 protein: CASSADRGRRMNTEAFF; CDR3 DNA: TGTGCCAGTAGTGCCGACAGGGGGCGCAGAATGAACACTGAAGCTTTCTTT
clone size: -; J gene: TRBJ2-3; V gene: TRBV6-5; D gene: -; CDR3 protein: CASSYRQRDTQYF; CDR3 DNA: TGTGCCAGCAGTTACCGGCAAAGAGATACGCAGTATTTT
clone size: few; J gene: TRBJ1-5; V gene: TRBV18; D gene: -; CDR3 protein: CASSPQGGENQPQHF; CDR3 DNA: TGTGCCAGCTCACCACAAGGCGGGGAGAATCAGCCCCAGCATTTT
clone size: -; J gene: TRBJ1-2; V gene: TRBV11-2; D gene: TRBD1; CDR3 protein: CASSSPGQASGYGYTF; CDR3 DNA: TGTGCCAGCAGTTCACCGGGACAGGCCTCCGGGTATGGCTACACCTTC